The entry below gives a single T cell receptor (beta chain) sequence along with its context. The data were obtained in a study of blood T cell repertoires in COVID-19. Study summary: Sites across the United States, Italy and Spain contributed samples from acute and convalescent COVID-19.

Assay used: immunoSEQ multiplex PCR; TCRdb lists only in-frame clones, some missing. The sample has 210,000 or so clones, around 90% seen once. This CDR3 spans 15 amino acids. The germline V and J ends were trimmed by 4 bases and 5 bases, with 14 bases remaining between them. This sequence was found in a woman younger than 45 who had been exposed to COVID-19. Input material: PBMCs or T cells enriched from blood (not recorded which). This chain links TRBV23-1 with TRBJ1-4, with D unresolved. TRBV23-1 is an open reading frame, and its role is uncertain. The CDR3 protein is CASSLRPDGNEKLFF. CDR3 sequence (DNA): TGCGCCAGCAGTCTTAGACCCGACGGGAATGAAAAACTGTTTTTT.